A single sample is the source of the 20 T cell receptor beta chains below, sequenced in a study of post-analysis software for immune sequencing data (dated by TCRdb to 2014 to 2015). These receptors are not linked to any known antigen. The paper as a whole reports these results and caveats: Significantly higher frequencies in patients than in controls were found for about five TRBV segments, including TRBV5-6, TRBV5-1 and TRBV20-1.

Preparation of the library involved PCR. Sequencing instrument: Illumina HiSeq 2500. Unique molecular identifiers were incorporated into TCR beta cDNA libraries to reduce PCR and sequencing biases. Starting from the raw public reads, TCRdb applied fastp trimming at Q25, assembled clones with MiXCR and retained in-frame beta chains. Under each unique CDR3 protein, matching rows form one entry showing the most common genes and DNA. The sample table lists approximately 770,000 distinct CDR3 sequences, 35% to 55% of them with a count of one. The ten biggest clones cover roughly 4.9% of the sample. The sequenced sample consisted of blood. The receptors were gathered from a girl between 5 and 17 years old with multiple sclerosis.

The chain carries TRBV12-3 or TRBV12-4 and TRBJ1-2; TRBD1 aligns across 9 bases. The CDR3 is 15 residues long. After removal of 5 bases from V and 2 bases from J, the junction contained 6 bases not matched to a gene. CDR3 loop: CASSTRDRANYGYTF. DNA for the CDR3: TGTGCCAGCAGTACCCGGGACAGGGCGAACTATGGCTACACCTTC.

This chain connects TRBV28 to TRBJ2-7; possibly TRBD1 or TRBD2 for D (5 bases each). Per germline, CDR1 MDHEN and CDR2 SYDVKM. The CDR3 consists of 16 residues. V was pared by 4 bases and J by 3 bases, with 19 bases between. The CDR3 bases are TGTGCCAGCAGTTCACCCGGCTGGGGGTTCGGCTACGAGCAGTACTTC. It codes for CASSSPGWGFGYEQYF.

The CDR3 is CASSRNRGGNEQFF. The DNA of the CDR3 is TGCGCCAGCAGCCGAAACAGGGGGGGTAATGAGCAGTTCTTC. The chain carries TRBV4-3 and TRBJ2-1; D may be TRBD1 (8 bases). The CDR3 runs 14 residues. Trimming stripped 4 bases from V and 7 bases from J, with 14 bases between. Germline V gives CDR1 LGHNA, CDR2 YSLEER.

The sample holds a few counts of this clonotype. The chain is built from TRBV29-1 and TRBJ2-7; TRBD1 is a possible D gene (6 bases). The CDR3 length is 13 residues. With 7 bases removed from V and 3 bases from J, the gap between germline ends came to 16 bases. CDR1 and CDR2 (germline): SQVTM, ANQGSEA. Written as DNA, the CDR3 is TGCAGCGCAGAAGGACAGCACCACTACGAGCAGTACTTC. Protein sequence: CSAEGQHHYEQYF.

The table lists this clonotype with a few counts. The J gene is TRBJ1-2, the V gene TRBV20-1, with D possibly matching TRBD1 (5 bases). Germline CDR1 DFQATT, CDR2 SNEGSKA (reference sequence). The V end lost 6 bases, the J end lost 4 bases, and 21 bases lay between the germline ends. CDR3 length: 15 amino acids. This CDR3 reads CSAPDSATVGYGYTF. The CDR3 DNA follows: TGCAGTGCGCCCGACAGCGCAACGGTGGGCTATGGCTACACCTTC.

The table lists this clonotype with a few counts. The CDR3 is CATSRSGRAYEQYF. CDR3 bases: TGTGCCACCAGCAGATCGGGCAGGGCCTACGAGCAGTACTTC. This chain joins TRBV15 and TRBJ2-7; D perhaps matches TRBD1 (5 bases). V lost 2 bases, J lost 2 bases, and 10 bases lay in between. Germline V gene data show CDR1 as LNHNV and CDR2 as YYDKDF (reference sequence). The CDR3 length is 14 residues.

This clonotype turned up a few times. The V gene is TRBV6-5, the J gene TRBJ2-5; perhaps TRBD2 as D (6 bases). Looked up from germline, CDR1 is MNHEY and CDR2 is SVGAGI. Trimming left V 0 bases short and J 5 bases short, with 19 bases between. The CDR3 length is 17 residues. CDR3 DNA sequence: TGTGCCAGCAGTTACTCCGGTAGCGGCGTACCGCGGGAGACCCAGTACTTC. This gives the protein CASSYSGSGVPRETQYF.

This clonotype was detected only a few times. V is TRBV12-3 or TRBV12-4 and J is TRBJ2-1, with D maybe TRBD1 (5 bases). CDR3 length equals 15 residues. Between the trimmed V and J ends, which lost 5 bases and 4 bases, there was a span of 15 bases. The CDR3 DNA reads TGTGCCAGCAGTCCTCTGACGACAGCATACAATGAGCAGTTCTTC. Protein product: CASSPLTTAYNEQFF.

This rearrangement joins TRBV4-3 to TRBJ1-2; D possibly corresponds to TRBD1 (5 bases). This CDR3 has 15 residues. The germline CDR1 and CDR2 sequences are LGHNA and YSLEER. The germline V and J ends were trimmed by 3 bases and 3 bases, with 14 bases remaining between them. The CDR3 region is CASSQDRREDYGYTF. Written as DNA, the CDR3 is TGCGCCAGCAGCCAGGACCGCAGGGAAGACTATGGCTACACCTTC.

V and J are TRBV3-1 and TRBJ2-6; no definite D call. V was pared by 4 bases and J by 0 bases, with 4 bases between. Germline V gives CDR1 LGHDT, CDR2 YNNKEL (reference sequence). The CDR3 covers 14 residues. The CDR3 DNA is TGTGCCAGCAGCCTTTTCTCTGGGGCCAACGTCCTGACTTTC. It specifies CASSLFSGANVLTF. Using reference TRBV3-1 and TRBJ2-6 for the parts outside the CDR3, the full variable domain is DTAVSQTPKYLVTQMGNDKSIKCEQNLGHDTMYWYKQDSKKFLKIMFSYNNKELIINETVPNRFSPKSPDKAHLNLHINSLELGDSAVYFCASSLFSGANVLTFGAGSRLTVL.

This chain links TRBV29-1 with TRBJ1-2; maybe TRBD1 (5 bases). Germline CDR1 reads SQVTM; CDR2 reads ANQGSEA. V gave up 3 bases and J gave up 3 bases, with 11 bases separating them. The CDR3 has 13 amino acids. The CDR3 sequence is CSVDGGDDYGYTF. The CDR3 DNA is TGCAGCGTTGACGGAGGGGATGACTATGGCTACACCTTC.

The genes are TRBV12-3 or TRBV12-4 and TRBJ2-2; D possibly corresponds to TRBD2 (5 bases). With 7 bases removed from V and 3 bases from J, the gap between germline ends came to 15 bases. The CDR3 covers 15 residues. CDR3 loop: CASNFTGMDTGELFF. The CDR3 DNA reads TGTGCCAGCAATTTTACCGGGATGGACACCGGGGAGCTGTTTTTT.

This clonotype was counted between two and nine times. This sequence joins TRBV7-2 and TRBJ1-2, with 7 nucleotides matching TRBD1. V lost 10 bases and J lost 2; bases outside the gene matches: 13. Germline V CDR1 and CDR2: SGHTA, FQGNSA. There are 15 residues in the CDR3. The CDR3 spells CAIKTLTGTNYGYTF. CDR3 DNA: TGTGCCATCAAAACCCTGACAGGGACGAACTATGGCTACACCTTC.

The CDR3 region has the DNA TGTGCCAGCAGGGTCTCACAGGCGACCTCCTACGAGCAGTACTTC. Protein: CASRVSQATSYEQYF. V usage is TRBV28 and J usage is TRBJ2-7; tentatively, D is TRBD1 (5 bases). Trimming left V 6 bases short and J 0 bases short, with 15 bases between. CDR1 MDHEN and CDR2 SYDVKM come from the germline V gene. The CDR3 is 15 amino acids.

The rearrangement joins TRBV7-3 to TRBJ1-6, with 10 bases identical to TRBD1. V dropped 4 bases and J dropped 5; count of bases not matched to a gene: 2. The CDR3 has 15 residues. Germline V lookup: CDR1 SGHTA, CDR2 FQGTGA. CDR3 loop: CASSSGQGDNSPLHF. The CDR3 DNA reads as TGTGCCAGCAGCTCTGGACAGGGGGATAATTCACCCCTCCACTTT.

This clonotype has a handful of counts. The chain carries TRBV5-1 and TRBJ2-6; 7 positions agree with TRBD2. This CDR3 region has 17 residues. Germline lookup yields CDR1 SGHRS and CDR2 YFSETQ. Trimming at V came to 1 base and at J to 4 bases, leaving 8 bases not matched to a gene. Written as DNA, the CDR3 is TGCGCCAGCAGCTTGTGGACGGGGGGTCCAGGGGCCAACGTCCTGACTTTC. Translating gives CASSLWTGGPGANVLTF.

CDR3: CASTLRTSDSNEQFF. As DNA, the CDR3 is TGTGCCAGCACCCTGCGGACTAGCGATTCCAATGAGCAGTTCTTC. The J gene is TRBJ2-1, the V gene TRBV7-8; TRBD2 matches at 9 bases. V was pared by 7 bases and J by 6 bases, with 10 bases of the junction left unmatched. This CDR3 spans 15 amino acids. Germline CDR1 is SGHVS and CDR2 is FQNEAQ.

V and J are TRBV28 and TRBJ2-5, with D possibly called TRBD1 or TRBD2 (6 bases each). The CDR3 contains 14 residues. Deletions cut 10 bases from V and 3 bases from J, with 18 bases between. Per germline, CDR1 MDHEN and CDR2 SYDVKM. CDR3 in amino acids: CATAGGRDKETQYF. The CDR3 nucleotides read TGTGCCACCGCTGGGGGGCGCGATAAAGAGACCCAGTACTTC.

This clonotype has a handful of counts. The V gene is TRBV11-3, the J gene TRBJ2-7, with D maybe TRBD1 (6 bases). The V and J ends lost 5 bases and 5 bases respectively, with 19 bases between them. Germline V gives CDR1 SGHNT, CDR2 YENEEA. This CDR3 region has 15 residues. CDR3 region: CASSIRTVSYDEQYF. The CDR3 region has the DNA TGTGCCAGCAGCATCCGGACAGTCTCTTACGACGAGCAGTACTTC.

A note on this clonotype: A junction end diverges from the germline sequence, so it may reflect a read error. The J gene is TRBJ2-3, the V gene TRBV7-3; perhaps TRBD2 as D (6 bases). There are 16 residues in the CDR3. Per germline, CDR1 SGHTA and CDR2 FQGTGA. The CDR3 reads CTSSLGLDISTDTQYF. For the CDR3, the DNA is TGTACCAGCAGCTTGGGACTCGACATCAGCACAGATACGCAGTATTTT.